These T cell receptor beta chains were read from a single sample in a study of Ad26.COV2.S vaccination and SARS-CoV-2 variants. The repertoire was sequenced with immunoSEQ multiplex PCR; TCRdb's copy has only in-frame clones and lacks some. The table shows fewer than 500,000 clones, with 90% occurring only once. The sequencing here drew on peripheral blood, taken in a trial of Ad26.COV2.S vaccine versus placebo. Every receptor here comes from a person between 18 and 60 years old who received the Ad26.COV2.S COVID-19 vaccine or a placebo. CDR3s leave out the opening cysteine and the closing phenylalanine or tryptophan.

cdr3_length v_call cdr3_aa
11 TRBV6-4 ASSSGIYNEQF
14 TRBV6-6 ASSRTGALARGEQY
11 TRBV12-3/TRBV12-4 ASSKRTDTEAF
12 TRBV9 ASSVGHLDQPQH
12 TRBV30 AWRLAGSTDTQY
13 TRBV28 ASMSPGQGANEQF
13 TRBV5-1 ASSLKGQRHYGYT
13 TRBV15 ATSRDDTGRNEQF
11 TRBV12-3/TRBV12-4 ASRGDTLREAF
12 TRBV13 ASSLWTGPNEQF
12 TRBV11-2 ASSLPSGSYEQY
12 TRBV28 ASSFPDRNTEAF
11 TRBV30 AWRELAPYEQY
13 TRBV4-2 ASSQDLVRDNGYT